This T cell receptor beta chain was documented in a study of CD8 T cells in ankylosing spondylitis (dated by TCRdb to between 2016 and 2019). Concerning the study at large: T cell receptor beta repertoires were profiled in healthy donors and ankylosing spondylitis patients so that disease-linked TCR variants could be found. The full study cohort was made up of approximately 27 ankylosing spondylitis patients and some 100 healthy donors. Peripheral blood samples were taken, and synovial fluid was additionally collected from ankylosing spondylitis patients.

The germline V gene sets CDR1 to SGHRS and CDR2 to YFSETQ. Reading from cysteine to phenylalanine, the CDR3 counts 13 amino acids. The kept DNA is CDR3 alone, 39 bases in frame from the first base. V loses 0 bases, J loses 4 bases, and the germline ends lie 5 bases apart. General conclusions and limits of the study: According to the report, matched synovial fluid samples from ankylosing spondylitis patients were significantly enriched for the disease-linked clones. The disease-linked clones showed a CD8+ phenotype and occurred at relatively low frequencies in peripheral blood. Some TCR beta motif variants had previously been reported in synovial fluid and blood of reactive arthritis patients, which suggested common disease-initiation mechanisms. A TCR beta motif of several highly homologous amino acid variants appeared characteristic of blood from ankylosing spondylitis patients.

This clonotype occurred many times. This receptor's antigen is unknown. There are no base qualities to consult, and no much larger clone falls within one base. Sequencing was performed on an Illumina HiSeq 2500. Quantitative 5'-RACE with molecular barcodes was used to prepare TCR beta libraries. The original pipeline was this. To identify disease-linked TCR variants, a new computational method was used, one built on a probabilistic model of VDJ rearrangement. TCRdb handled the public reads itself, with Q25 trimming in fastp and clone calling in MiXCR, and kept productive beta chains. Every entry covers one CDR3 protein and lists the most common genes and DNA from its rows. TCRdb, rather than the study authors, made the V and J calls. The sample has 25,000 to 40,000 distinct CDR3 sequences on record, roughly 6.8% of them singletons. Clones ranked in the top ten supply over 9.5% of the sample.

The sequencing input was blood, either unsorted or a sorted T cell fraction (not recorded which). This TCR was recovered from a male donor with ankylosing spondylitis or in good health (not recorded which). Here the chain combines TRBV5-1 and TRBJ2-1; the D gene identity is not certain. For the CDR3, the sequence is CASSLGAYNEQFF. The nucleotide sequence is TGCGCCAGCAGCTTGGGGGCGTACAATGAGCAGTTCTTC. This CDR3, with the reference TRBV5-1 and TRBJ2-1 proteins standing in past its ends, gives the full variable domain KAGVTQTPRYLIKTRGQQVTLSCSPISGHRSVSWYQQTPGQGLQFLFEYFSETQRNKGNFPGRFSGRQFSNSRSEMNVSTLELGDSALYLCASSLGAYNEQFFGPGTRLTVL.